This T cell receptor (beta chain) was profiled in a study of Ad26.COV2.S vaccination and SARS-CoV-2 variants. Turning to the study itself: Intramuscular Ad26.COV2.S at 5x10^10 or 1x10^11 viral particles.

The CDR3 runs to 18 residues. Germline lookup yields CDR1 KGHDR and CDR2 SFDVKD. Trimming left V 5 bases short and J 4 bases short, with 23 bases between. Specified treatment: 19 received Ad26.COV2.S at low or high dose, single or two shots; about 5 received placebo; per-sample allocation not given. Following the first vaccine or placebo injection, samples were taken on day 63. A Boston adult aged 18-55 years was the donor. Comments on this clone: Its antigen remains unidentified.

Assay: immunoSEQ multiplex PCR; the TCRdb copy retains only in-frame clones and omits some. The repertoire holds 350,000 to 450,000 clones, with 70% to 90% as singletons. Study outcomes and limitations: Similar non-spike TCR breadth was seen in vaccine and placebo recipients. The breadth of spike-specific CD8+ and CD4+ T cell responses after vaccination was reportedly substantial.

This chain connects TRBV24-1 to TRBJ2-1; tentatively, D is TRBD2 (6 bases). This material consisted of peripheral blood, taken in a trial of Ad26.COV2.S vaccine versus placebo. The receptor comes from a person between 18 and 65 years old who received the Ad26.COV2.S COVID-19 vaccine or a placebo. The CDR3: CATSGDILAPQYYNEQFF. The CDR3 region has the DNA TGTGCCACCAGTGGAGACATTCTAGCGCCCCAATATTACAATGAGCAGTTCTTC.